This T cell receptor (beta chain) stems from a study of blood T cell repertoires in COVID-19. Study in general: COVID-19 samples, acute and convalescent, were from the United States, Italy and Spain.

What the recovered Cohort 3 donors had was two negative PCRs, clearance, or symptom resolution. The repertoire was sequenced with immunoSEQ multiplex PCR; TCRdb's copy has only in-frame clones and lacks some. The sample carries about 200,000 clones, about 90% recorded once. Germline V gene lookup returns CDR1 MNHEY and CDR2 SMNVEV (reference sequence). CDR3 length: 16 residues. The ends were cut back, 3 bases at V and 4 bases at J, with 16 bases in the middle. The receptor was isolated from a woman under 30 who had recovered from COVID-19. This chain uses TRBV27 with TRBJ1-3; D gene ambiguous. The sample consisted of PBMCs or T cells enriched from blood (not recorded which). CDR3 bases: TGTGCCAGCAGTTTTTCTCCGGCAGGCCAAGGAAACACCATATATTTT. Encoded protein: CASSFSPAGQGNTIYF.